This record looks at one T cell receptor (beta chain) sequence and its context. This sample is part of a study of T cell responses to AZD1222 COVID-19 vaccine. Trimming cost V 3 bases and J 2 bases; bases outside gene matches: 8. CDR3 size: 16 residues. From germline, CDR1 is GTSNPN and CDR2 SVGIG (reference sequence). Clones were sequenced by immunoSEQ multiplex PCR, and TCRdb holds only the in-frame ones, with some missing. The data contain under 200,000 clones, about 89% of them seen just once; the ten biggest clones take up 1.5% to 2%. This specimen was peripheral blood, taken on day 0 of AZD1222 vaccination. This chain connects TRBV30 to TRBJ2-1; 9 bases fit TRBD2. This TCR derives from an adult in good health. The CDR3 sequence is CAWSPILAGTYNEQFF. The DNA of the CDR3 is TGTGCCTGGAGCCCCATACTAGCGGGTACCTACAATGAGCAGTTCTTC.